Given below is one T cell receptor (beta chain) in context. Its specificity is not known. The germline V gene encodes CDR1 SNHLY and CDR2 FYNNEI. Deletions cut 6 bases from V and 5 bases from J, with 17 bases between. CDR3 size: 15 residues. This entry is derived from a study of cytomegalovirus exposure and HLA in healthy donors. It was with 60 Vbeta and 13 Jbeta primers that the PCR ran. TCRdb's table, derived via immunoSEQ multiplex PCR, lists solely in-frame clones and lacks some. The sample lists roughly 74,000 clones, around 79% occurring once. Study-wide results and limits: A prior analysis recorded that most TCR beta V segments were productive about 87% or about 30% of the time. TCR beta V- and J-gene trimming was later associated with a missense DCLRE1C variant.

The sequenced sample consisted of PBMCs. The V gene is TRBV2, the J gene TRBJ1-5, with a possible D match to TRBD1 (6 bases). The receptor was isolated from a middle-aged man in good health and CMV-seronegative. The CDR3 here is CASRRFEGVYQPQHF. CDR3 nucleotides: TGTGCCAGCAGGAGGTTTGAGGGGGTCTATCAGCCCCAGCATTTT.